The source of this T cell receptor (beta chain) is a study of Ad26.COV2.S vaccination and SARS-CoV-2 variants (dated by TCRdb to about 2021). Some background on the complete study: Vaccine-arm donors came from COV1001, a multicentre, randomized, double-blind, placebo-controlled phase I-IIa trial of Ad26.COV2.S in healthy adults. The specificity and breadth of SARS-CoV-2-reactive T cell receptors after Ad26.COV2.S vaccination were assessed by TCRbeta repertoire sequencing. Trial participants were randomized into five groups of five, in which low-dose or high-dose Ad26.COV2.S was given once or twice, or placebo was given on both occasions. The TCR-sequenced set comprised about 30 samples: approximately 20 Ad26.COV2.S vaccine recipients, 5 placebo recipients and 8 SARS-CoV-2 convalescent individuals. Ad26.COV2.S was administered intramuscularly at 5 x 10^10 or 1 x 10^11 viral particles, either as a single shot or as two shots given 56 days apart. Throughout the experiments and outcome assessment, investigators stayed blinded to trial group allocation.

The immunoSEQ Assay was the method used to sequence TCRbeta CDR3 regions. After extraction, genomic DNA underwent amplification by bias-controlled multiplex PCR, followed by high-throughput sequencing. As for the original processing: To quantify the absolute abundance of every unique TCRbeta CDR3 region, sequences were collapsed and filtered. T cell fraction was estimated by normalizing TCRbeta template counts to usable DNA, which was measured by amplifying reference genes present in all nucleated cells. Repertoire TCRs were annotated as SARS-CoV-2-specific when V gene, CDR3 amino acid sequence and J gene were exactly matched to a known reactive TCR set. The reference SARS-CoV-2 TCR set came from MIRA and was filtered for enrichment in COVID-19-positive ImmuneCODE repertoires, removing public or cross-reactive TCRs. Based on the MIRA antigens, annotated TCRs were further analysed at the level of specific ORF or position within ORF. Breadth was defined as annotated unique rearrangements over total unique productive rearrangements; depth was the summed frequency of those rearrangements. Group comparisons of TCR breadth used two-sided Wilcoxon rank-sum tests. TCRdb stores this immuneACCESS table with in-frame sequences only. Part of the clones is absent; in the studies checked, under half of the shortfall reflects unresolved V genes, and no reason is known for the rest. V and J calls and clone size are as listed in that table; D and trimming were resolved from the DNA. The table for this sample lists roughly 700,000 clones; about 90% of them were counted only once. The ten largest make up 1.5% of the sample.

Study-wide findings and limitations: The study lacked the statistical power to compare responses across vaccine doses or regimens. It was noted by the authors that total T cell responses may have been underestimated by the TCR breadth and depth analyses. Vaccine and placebo recipients had similar non-spike TCR breadth, a finding consistent with the vaccine containing only spike. Substantial breadth of spike-specific CD8+ and CD4+ T cell responses was reported after vaccination. Higher spike-specific TCR breadth was observed in Ad26.COV2.S recipients than in placebo recipients (P = 0.0014).

Trimming removed 3 bases from V and 7 bases from J, leaving 15 bases between the germline ends. There are 14 amino acids in the CDR3, from cysteine to phenylalanine inclusive. Only the CDR3 part of the read is kept: 42 bases, read in frame from the first base. As encoded in the germline V gene, CDR1 is KGHSH while CDR2 is LQKENI. Explained via the paper, the treatment or condition label denotes: 15 to 20 received Ad26.COV2.S at low or high dose, single or two shots; roughly five received placebo; per-sample allocation not given. For vaccine and placebo recipients, the sequenced repertoires came from samples collected on day 63 after the first injection. Cohort 1b enrolled some 25 adults aged 18-55 years at a single site in Boston, USA, between 29 July and 7 August 2020. Ad26.COV2.S was a replication-incompetent adenovirus type 26 vector expressing a prefusion-stabilized SARS-CoV-2 spike protein from the original Wuhan strain.

Regarding this clone: The specificity of this receptor is unknown. Base qualities are missing; no much larger clone stands one base away.

This specimen consisted of peripheral blood, obtained in a trial of Ad26.COV2.S vaccine versus placebo. This TCR derives from a person aged 18-65 years who received the Ad26.COV2.S COVID-19 vaccine or a placebo. The chain is encoded by TRBV18 joined to TRBJ1-1; a tentative D match to TRBD1 spans 5 bases. Read as DNA, the sequence is TGTGCCAGCTCACCTCTCCAGGGACGGGATGAAGCTTTCTTT. Translated, this gives CASSPLQGRDEAFF.